The 24 T cell receptor beta chains in this list originate from one sample, sequenced in a study of CD8+ T cells in alopecia areata (dated by TCRdb to the late 2010s). Library creation used the immunoSEQ multiplex PCR assay. To provide template for TCR sequencing, every sample had RNA extracted and reverse transcribed into cDNA. The table comes from immuneACCESS by way of TCRdb, which keeps in-frame sequences with V and J called. Part of the clones is missing from these tables; in studies checked, under half for an unresolved V gene and the rest for unknown reasons. In this sample the table shows hundreds of thousands of clones, around three fifths of which occur a single time. 0.93% of the sample is in the top ten clones. The treatment or condition label for this specimen denotes: oral pan-JAK inhibitor, 5-10 mg twice daily. The sequencing here drew on CD4+ T cells sorted from blood, taken at roughly week 52, from a patient treated with tofacitinib. The receptors were gathered from a human donor with alopecia areata.

Turning to this clone: The junction departs from the called germline gene at one end, perhaps through a read error. The gene calls are TRBV7-7 and TRBJ2-5; 8 bases are a match to TRBD1. The CDR3 extends over 14 amino acids. Germline CDR1 is SSHAT and CDR2 is FNYEAQ (reference sequence). The CDR3 bases are TGTGCTAGCAGCCTGGGGACAGGAGAAAAGACCCAGTACTTC. It yields the protein CASSLGTGEKTQYF.

The genes are TRBV30 and TRBJ2-7; possible D gene TRBD2, 6 bases. V lost 4 bases and J 5 bases, leaving 12 bases between the germline ends. CDR1 GTSNPN and CDR2 SVGIG come from the germline V gene (reference sequence). This CDR3 region has 12 residues. The CDR3 reads CAWIGGTHEQYF. CDR3 DNA: TGTGCCTGGATAGGAGGGACCCACGAGCAGTACTTC.

This chain's CDR3 is CASRQDRVNTEAFF. In DNA, the CDR3 is TGCGCCAGCCGCCAGGACAGGGTGAACACTGAAGCTTTCTTT. The J gene is TRBJ1-1, the V gene TRBV5-1; TRBD1 matches 8 bases. V lost 7 bases, J lost 0 bases, and 5 bases stayed unmatched. The CDR3 has 14 residues. Germline CDR1 SGHRS, CDR2 YFSETQ.

CDR3 region: CASSWAGSDNTEAFF. As DNA, the CDR3 is TGCGCCAGCAGCTGGGCCGGTAGCGATAACACTGAAGCTTTCTTT. The rearrangement links TRBV5-1 to TRBJ1-1; D unclear. CDR3 length: 15 residues. Germline CDR1 and CDR2: SGHRS and YFSETQ. The V end lost 3 bases, the J end lost 2 bases, and 14 bases lay between the germline ends.

This chain links TRBV4-2 with TRBJ1-5; a possible D gene is TRBD1 (5 bases). The V and J ends lost 3 bases and 1 base respectively, with 19 bases between them. Germline V CDR1 and CDR2: LGHNA, YNFKEQ. The CDR3 totals 18 residues. The CDR3 DNA sequence: TGTGCCAGCAGCCAGAGCGACAGTTTTGGAGGGAGCAATCAGCCCCAGCATTTT. This translates into CASSQSDSFGGSNQPQHF.

The genes are TRBV29-1 and TRBJ2-2; 9 positions match TRBD2. Trimming removed 4 bases from V and 7 bases from J; junction bases left unmatched: 7. CDR3 length equals 14 residues. Germline CDR1 SQVTM, CDR2 ANQGSEA. CDR3 coding DNA: TGCAGCGTTGCACCTAGCGGGGATGGCGGGGAGCTGTTTTTT. This gives the protein CSVAPSGDGGELFF.

This chain uses TRBV5-1 with TRBJ2-3, with D perhaps TRBD2 (5 bases). This CDR3 comprises 15 residues. Looked up from germline, CDR1 is SGHRS and CDR2 is YFSETQ. The V and J ends lost 4 bases and 0 bases respectively, with 12 bases between them. The CDR3 DNA reads TGCGCCAGCAGCGGTTCTAGCCAGAGCACAGATACGCAGTATTTT. Translation: CASSGSSQSTDTQYF.

The rearrangement joins TRBV6-5 to TRBJ2-7; D might be TRBD1 (6 bases). The CDR3 is made up of 15 amino acids. Germline assignment: CDR1 MNHEY and CDR2 SVGAGI. Trimming shortened V by 7 bases and J by 0 bases, and 16 bases separated the two germline ends. Here the CDR3 DNA reads TGTGCCAGCACAAAAGACAGGTCCCCCTCCTACGAGCAGTACTTC. Translated: CASTKDRSPSYEQYF.

Remarks on this clone: One junction end does not reproduce the germline sequence, and a read error may be involved. This chain connects TRBV9 to TRBJ2-1; the D gene could be TRBD1 or TRBD2 (5 bases each). CDR3 size: 14 residues. In germline, CDR1 is SGDLS, CDR2 YYNGEE. As DNA, the CDR3 is TGTGCCAGCAGCGTTGGGGGATCGTACACTGAGCAGTTCTTC. This translates into CASSVGGSYTEQFF. The whole variable domain, filled in from reference TRBV9 and TRBJ2-1, reads DSGVTQTPKHLITATGQRVTLRCSPRSGDLSVYWYQQSLDQGLQFLIQYYNGEERAKGNILERFSAQQFPDLHSELNLSSLELGDSALYFCASSVGGSYTEQFFGPGTRLTVL.

The chain links TRBV9 to TRBJ2-1; possible D gene TRBD2, 6 bases. The V gene's germline CDR1 is SGDLS and CDR2 YYNGEE. This CDR3 region has 13 residues. V shed 4 bases and J shed 4 bases, with 9 bases lying between them. The chain's CDR3 is CASSSGGYNEQFF. CDR3 coding DNA: TGTGCCAGCAGCTCCGGGGGTTACAATGAGCAGTTCTTC.

The chain uses TRBV5-1 and TRBJ1-5; D unresolved. Germline V CDR1 and CDR2: SGHRS, YFSETQ. CDR3 size: 15 residues. Trimming took off 1 base at V and 0 bases at J, with 8 bases between the two ends. The CDR3 region has the DNA TGCGCCAGCAGCTTGATGCAGGATAGCAATCAGCCCCAGCATTTT. It is translated as CASSLMQDSNQPQHF.

The rearrangement joins TRBV6-5 to TRBJ2-3; D perhaps matches TRBD2 (7 bases). This CDR3 region has 13 residues. Germline lookup yields CDR1 MNHEY and CDR2 SVGAGI. Trimming removed 8 bases from V and 5 bases from J, with 14 bases in between. This CDR3 is CASSPGGRDTQYF. The CDR3 bases are TGTGCCAGCTCCCCGGGGGGCAGAGATACGCAGTATTTT.

The chain is built from TRBV5-1 and TRBJ2-5; D call uncertain. Germline CDR1 and CDR2: SGHRS and YFSETQ. The CDR3 consists of 14 residues. Trimming pared 0 bases from V and 4 bases from J, leaving 10 bases between. The CDR3 nucleotides read TGCGCCAGCAGCTTGGGGACGTCGAGAGAGACCCAGTACTTC. This sequence encodes CASSLGTSRETQYF.

This chain connects TRBV30 to TRBJ1-2, with D unclear. The CDR3 has 13 residues. Germline CDR1 and CDR2: GTSNPN and SVGIG (reference sequence). Trimming removed 3 bases from V and 4 bases from J, with 12 bases in between. Written as DNA, the CDR3 is TGTGCCTGGAGGGGGATGTACTTCTATGGCTACACCTTC. Protein product: CAWRGMYFYGYTF.

This sequence joins TRBV4-1 and TRBJ2-5; possibly TRBD1 or TRBD2 for D (5 bases each). V was shortened by 1 base and J by 1 base, with 10 bases between the two germline ends. Per germline, CDR1 MGHRA and CDR2 YSYEKL. The CDR3 has 15 residues. CDR3 in amino acids: CASSQGVGAQETQYF. CDR3 DNA sequence: TGCGCCAGCAGCCAAGGCGTCGGGGCCCAAGAGACCCAGTACTTC.

This clone was counted only a few times. The gene calls are TRBV2 and TRBJ1-2; TRBD1 matches 8 bases. V lost 3 bases and J lost 8; bases outside the gene matches: 5. CDR3 length: 13 residues. Germline CDR1 SNHLY, CDR2 FYNNEI. As DNA, the CDR3 is TGTGCCAGCAGTGAGGCCAGGGGGCAAGGCTACACCTTC. Residues: CASSEARGQGYTF.

CDR3: CASIPSGTGYGYTF. Written as DNA, the CDR3 is TGTGCCAGCATTCCCTCCGGGACAGGGTATGGCTACACCTTC. The chain has TRBV6-5 and TRBJ1-2, with 9 bases lining up with TRBD1. Looked up from germline, CDR1 is MNHEY and CDR2 is SVGAGI. The CDR3 totals 14 residues. The junction had 8 bases not matched to a gene; V was cut back by 7 bases and J by 5 bases.

The J gene is TRBJ1-1, the V gene TRBV15; the D gene is possibly TRBD1 (5 bases). Germline V gene data show CDR1 as LNHNV and CDR2 as YYDKDF (reference sequence). There are 14 residues in the CDR3. Trimming left V 1 base short and J 4 bases short, with 10 bases between. The CDR3 DNA sequence: TGTGCCACCAGCAGAGGGGGCGCGGTCACTGAAGCTTTCTTT. This encodes CATSRGGAVTEAFF.

The gene calls are TRBV5-1 and TRBJ1-1; D may be TRBD1 (6 bases). V dropped 0 bases and J dropped 5 bases, with 11 bases sitting between them. The CDR3 is 14 amino acids. Germline V CDR1 and CDR2: SGHRS, YFSETQ. The CDR3 DNA is TGCGCCAGCAGCTTGGAGGCAGGGGCAACTGAAGCTTTCTTT. It translates to CASSLEAGATEAFF.

The chain is built from TRBV7-3 and TRBJ2-7; possibly TRBD1 or TRBD2 for D (5 bases each). The CDR3 runs 14 residues. V was clipped by 2 bases and J by 5 bases, with 13 bases between them. Germline V gene lookup returns CDR1 SGHTA and CDR2 FQGTGA. CDR3 region: CASSLSPGTNEQYF. The CDR3 nucleotides are TGTGCCAGCAGCTTATCCCCAGGGACCAACGAGCAGTACTTC.

On this clone itself: In the same sample, other DNA sequences code for this CDR3. V usage is TRBV30 and J usage is TRBJ1-2; D not certain. Germline V CDR1 and CDR2: GTSNPN, SVGIG (reference sequence). Trimming removed 5 bases from V and 4 bases from J, with 8 bases in between. The CDR3 is made up of 11 amino acids. CDR3 nucleotide sequence: TGTGCCTGGGGGCAGGCCTATGGCTACACCTTC. This sequence encodes CAWGQAYGYTF.

On this clone itself: One base away lies a much larger clone, so this may be a sequencing read error. This chain links TRBV2 with TRBJ2-3; D not resolved. V dropped 5 bases and J dropped 1 base, with 4 bases sitting between them. Per germline, CDR1 SNHLY and CDR2 FYNNEI. This CDR3 is built from 12 residues. DNA for the CDR3: TGTGCCAGCAGTCGGGGCACAGATACGCAGTATTTT. Translation: CASSRGTDTQYF.

Concerning this clone itself: At the DNA level, this CDR3 is encoded by other sequences in the same sample as well. The rearrangement uses TRBV9 and TRBJ2-6, with D maybe TRBD1 (6 bases). Germline V CDR1 and CDR2: SGDLS, YYNGEE. The V end lost 3 bases, the J end lost 1 base, and 8 bases lay between the germline ends. CDR3 length equals 15 residues. The CDR3 protein is CASSAQGSGANVLTF. The CDR3 DNA follows: TGTGCCAGCAGCGCGCAGGGGTCTGGGGCCAACGTCCTGACTTTC.

The rearrangement links TRBV6-4 to TRBJ2-4; maybe TRBD2 (5 bases). The CDR3 length is 16 residues. Germline V gives CDR1 MRHNA, CDR2 SNTAGT. Trimming cost V 2 bases and J 0 bases, with 11 bases left between them. The CDR3 DNA reads TGTGCCAGCAGTGACGCCCGGGATGGAGCCAAAAACATTCAGTACTTC. Translating it yields CASSDARDGAKNIQYF.